This TCR beta chain was captured by sequencing in a study of blood T cell repertoires in COVID-19. There are 16 residues in the CDR3. The germline CDR1 and CDR2 sequences are LNHNV and YYDKDF (reference sequence). V lost 4 bases to trimming and J lost 0 bases; unmatched junction nucleotides: 2. Methods used by the authors: It was from reference gene primer amplification that nucleated cell counts were estimated. Assay: immunoSEQ multiplex PCR; the TCRdb copy retains only in-frame clones and omits some. V and J calls and clone size come straight from that table; D and trimming were deduced from the DNA. The sample holds 300,000 or so clones, approximately 84% seen once.

The chain employs TRBV15 and TRBJ2-2; TRBD2 agrees at 10 bases. The receptor comes from a woman under 30 who had recovered from COVID-19. The sequenced sample consisted of PBMCs or T cells enriched from blood (not recorded which). The CDR3 protein is CATSKGTSANTGELFF. CDR3 coding DNA: TGTGCCACCAGCAAAGGGACTAGCGCGAACACCGGGGAGCTGTTTTTT.